Shown below are 27 T cell receptor beta chains from a single sample sequenced in a study of molecular identifiers for immune sequencing clone quantification listed by TCRdb under 2018. The method was PCR. TCRdb lists the instrument as Illumina HiSeq 4000. TCRdb reran the public reads through fastp at Q25 and MiXCR, keeping productive beta chains. Every distinct CDR3 protein forms one entry, paired with its most common genes and DNA. This sample holds about 640,000 distinct CDR3 sequences; 15% to 20% were observed only once. Around 0.9% of the sample rests with the top ten. Sequenced input: naive CD8+ T cells from blood, with Jurkat cell RNA spiked in. In light of the paper, this sample's cell subset or site label describes: FACS-sorted CD8+CD4-CCR7+CD45RA+ naive T cells. The receptors stem from a human donor in good health. Some libraries in this study had Jurkat cell RNA spiked in.

This clonotype has at least ten counts. The chain uses TRBV19 and TRBJ2-3; 9 positions agree with TRBD2. V lost 7 bases, J lost 8 bases, and 16 bases stayed unmatched. The CDR3 is 16 residues long. Germline values: CDR1 LNHDA, CDR2 SQIVND (reference sequence). This CDR3 reads CASTQSGGMGEGTQYF. The CDR3 DNA reads TGTGCCAGTACTCAAAGCGGGGGGATGGGGGAAGGTACGCAGTATTTT.

This clonotype was observed a few times. The chain recombines TRBV9 with TRBJ1-3; no reliable D call. CDR1 SGDLS and CDR2 YYNGEE come from the germline V gene. V gave up 0 bases and J gave up 0 bases, with 7 bases separating them. The CDR3 runs to 15 residues. The CDR3 reads CASSVGRSSGNTIYF. For the CDR3, the DNA is TGTGCCAGCAGCGTAGGCAGGAGCTCTGGAAACACCATATATTTT.

Turning to this clonotype: A much larger clone differs by one base, so this may be a read error. CDR3 DNA: TGTGTCAGCAGTCCGGATAGGGTGCAGTACTTC. Translated: CVSSPDRVQYF. This sequence joins TRBV6-2 or TRBV6-3 and TRBJ2-7; no firm D call. The germline gives CDR1 MNHEY, CDR2 SVGEGT. The CDR3 is made up of 11 amino acids.

This chain uses TRBV5-5 with TRBJ1-4; no reliable D call. V dropped 1 base and J dropped 7 bases, with 11 bases sitting between them. Germline V gene sequence: CDR1 SGHKS, CDR2 YYEKEE (reference sequence). This CDR3 has 14 amino acids. The CDR3 reads CASSLQAMGEKLFF. CDR3 coding DNA: TGTGCCAGCAGCTTGCAGGCGATGGGTGAAAAACTGTTTTTT.

This clonotype was observed at least ten times. The chain links TRBV30 to TRBJ2-1; TRBD1 might be the D (6 bases). The CDR3 covers 13 residues. V lost 8 bases and J lost 2, with 13 bases in between. Germline loops: CDR1 GTSNPN, CDR2 SVGIG (reference sequence). This CDR3 is CAGEGTPYNEQFF. CDR3 bases: TGTGCCGGAGAAGGGACACCCTACAATGAGCAGTTCTTC.

This clonotype was found many times. The chain carries TRBV7-2 and TRBJ2-1, with D perhaps TRBD1 (5 bases). This CDR3 is built from 12 residues. Per the germline V gene, CDR1 is SGHTA and CDR2 is FQGNSA. Between the trimmed V and J ends, which lost 5 bases and 7 bases, there was a span of 9 bases. The CDR3 here is CASSPQGNEQFF. DNA of the CDR3: TGTGCCAGCAGCCCCCAGGGTAATGAGCAGTTCTTC.

This clonotype has ten or more counts. V and J are TRBV19 and TRBJ2-3, with TRBD1 matching 7 bases. J was trimmed by 4 bases and V by 3 bases; bases with no gene match: 7. CDR3 length: 15 residues. Germline V gives CDR1 LNHDA, CDR2 SQIVND (reference sequence). CDR3 region: CASSITDRSADTQYF. DNA of the CDR3: TGTGCCAGTAGTATTACGGACAGGAGTGCAGATACGCAGTATTTT.

This clonotype occurred many times. The genes are TRBV20-1 and TRBJ1-1; no clear D. The CDR3 has 11 amino acids. The V and J ends lost 4 bases and 4 bases respectively, with 7 bases between them. Germline V CDR1 and CDR2: DFQATT, SNEGSKA (reference sequence). CDR3 loop: CSATEGTEAFF. In DNA, the CDR3 is TGCAGTGCTACTGAAGGCACTGAAGCTTTCTTT.

This clonotype was seen only a few times. The chain employs TRBV20-1 and TRBJ2-7; D possibly uses TRBD1 or TRBD2 (5 bases each). V lost 3 bases and J 0 bases, leaving 18 bases between the germline ends. Germline V gives CDR1 DFQATT, CDR2 SNEGSKA (reference sequence). CDR3 length: 16 amino acids. The CDR3 region is CSASGLGVAFSYEQYF. Here the CDR3 DNA reads TGCAGTGCTAGCGGCTTGGGGGTAGCGTTCTCCTACGAGCAGTACTTC.

This clonotype occurred many times. The J gene is TRBJ2-5, the V gene TRBV20-1; D not resolved. The V and J ends lost 1 base and 5 bases respectively, with 14 bases between them. The CDR3 runs to 14 residues. Germline CDR1 is DFQATT and CDR2 is SNEGSKA (reference sequence). Written as DNA, the CDR3 is TGCAGTGCTAGAGGGCCGGGCCTCAGCGAGACCCAGTACTTC. Its translation: CSARGPGLSETQYF.

As for this clonotype: A much larger clone sits a single nucleotide away, making a read error possible. The rearrangement uses TRBV19 and TRBJ2-2; a possible D gene is TRBD1 (6 bases). Looked up from germline, CDR1 is LNHDA and CDR2 is SQIVND (reference sequence). The CDR3 loop spans 18 amino acids. Trimming removed 0 bases at V and 2 bases at J, with 16 bases between. The CDR3 protein is CASSIDLWTEVNTGELFF. The DNA of the CDR3 is TGTGCCAGTAGTATAGATCTCTGGACAGAGGTAAACACCGGGGAGCTGTTTTTT.

This clonotype was counted many times. This chain uses TRBV6-1 with TRBJ1-5; no firm D call. The CDR3 runs 16 residues. CDR1 and CDR2 (germline): MNHNS, SASEGT. Trimming pared 1 base from V and 0 bases from J, leaving 10 bases between. The CDR3 is CASSEEGAYSNQPQHF. The CDR3 nucleotides are TGTGCCAGCAGTGAAGAGGGAGCCTATAGCAATCAGCCCCAGCATTTT.

This clonotype was seen ten or more times. The chain employs TRBV4-2 and TRBJ2-5, with 7 bases identical to TRBD2. This CDR3 has 16 residues. J gave up 8 bases and V 0 bases, and 12 bases lay outside the gene matches. The germline CDR1 and CDR2 sequences are LGHNA and YNFKEQ. The CDR3 DNA is TGTGCCAGCAGCCAAGAAAGCGGGACGTCCCCTGATACCCAGTACTTC. It translates to CASSQESGTSPDTQYF.

Ten or more counts support this clonotype. The gene calls are TRBV21-1 and TRBJ2-3; TRBD2 reflects the table's D call only, with no check against the DNA. TRBV21-1 is reported as a pseudogene. The CDR3 is 12 amino acids. Here the CDR3 reads CARTSGSDTQYF. The CDR3 region has the DNA TGTGCCAGGACTAGCGGTTCAGATACGCAGTATTTT.

This clonotype was counted many times. V and J are TRBV20-1 and TRBJ2-7; maybe TRBD1 (6 bases). The V end lost 6 bases, the J end lost 0 bases, and 21 bases lay between the germline ends. The CDR3 loop spans 16 amino acids. Looked up from germline, CDR1 is DFQATT and CDR2 is SNEGSKA (reference sequence). This chain's CDR3 is CSARSISGTSSYEQYF. The CDR3 nucleotides are TGCAGTGCAAGAAGTATTTCCGGGACAAGCTCCTACGAGCAGTACTTC.

At least ten counts were recorded for this clonotype. This chain links TRBV7-9 with TRBJ1-3; D call uncertain. Germline V gives CDR1 SEHNR, CDR2 FQNEAQ (reference sequence). V lost 1 base to trimming and J lost 0 bases, with 7 bases between them. The CDR3 has 15 residues. This CDR3 is CASSLDGGSGNTIYF. Written as DNA, the CDR3 is TGTGCCAGCAGCTTAGATGGCGGCTCTGGAAACACCATATATTTT.

This clonotype was counted between two and nine times. J is TRBJ2-2 and V is TRBV19, with TRBD2 matching over 7 bases. The J segment lost 0 bases and the V segment lost 8 bases, leaving 6 bases of the junction unmatched. Germline V CDR1 and CDR2: LNHDA, SQIVND (reference sequence). CDR3 size: 15 residues. CDR3 nucleotides: TGTGCCAGTCGGCGGGAGCGGGCGAACACCGGGGAGCTGTTTTTT. The encoded protein is CASRRERANTGELFF.

This clonotype was observed at least ten times. The V and J genes are TRBV5-5 and TRBJ2-3; no clear D gene. Trimming took off 4 bases at V and 4 bases at J, with 16 bases between the two ends. Germline V CDR1 and CDR2: SGHKS, YYEKEE (reference sequence). This CDR3 is built from 15 residues. CDR3 sequence reads: CASSPIKGRPDTQYF. The CDR3 bases are TGTGCCAGCAGCCCCATAAAAGGACGCCCAGATACGCAGTATTTT.

The V call is TRBV4-1, the J call TRBJ2-7; TRBD1 or TRBD2 may be the D gene (6 bases each). Germline V lookup: CDR1 MGHRA, CDR2 YSYEKL. V was shortened by 1 base and J by 6 bases, with 10 bases between the two germline ends. The CDR3 has 13 residues. The CDR3 loop is CASSQVGGLEQYF. In nucleotides, the CDR3 is TGCGCCAGCAGCCAAGTGGGGGGCCTCGAGCAGTACTTC.

Comment on this clonotype: This may be a read error: a much more frequent sequence differs by one nucleotide. This chain links TRBV4-3 with TRBJ1-1; D is possibly TRBD1 (5 bases). The CDR3 is made up of 16 amino acids. CDR1 is LGHNA and CDR2 is YSLEER in the germline V gene. The CDR3 loop reads CASSQDRRGTNTETFF. The CDR3 bases are TGCGCCAGCAGCCAAGATAGAAGGGGAACGAACACTGAAACTTTCTTT.

This clonotype has ten or more counts. Relative to the germline gene, one junction end is altered; a read error may explain this. V is TRBV6-2 or TRBV6-3 and J is TRBJ2-3; tentatively, D is TRBD1 (5 bases). CDR1 MNHEY and CDR2 SVGEGT come from the germline V gene. This CDR3 comprises 14 residues. The CDR3 coding sequence is TGTGCCAGCAGCATTGCAGGGTCCACACAACCTATGATCTTT. This translates into CASSIAGSTQPMIF.

This clonotype was counted a few times. The CDR3 sequence is CASRKSDNYEQYF. The CDR3 nucleotides read TGTGCCAGCAGAAAATCTGACAATTACGAGCAGTACTTC. The chain uses TRBV12-3 or TRBV12-4 and TRBJ2-7; D gene uncertain. Trimming pared 6 bases from V and 4 bases from J, leaving 13 bases between. This CDR3 is 13 amino acids long.

This clonotype was counted between two and nine times. The V call is TRBV10-3, the J call TRBJ2-7, with D possibly being TRBD1 (5 bases). This CDR3 contains 14 residues. Trimming pared 3 bases from V and 2 bases from J, leaving 11 bases between. Germline loops: CDR1 ENHRY, CDR2 SYGVKD. CDR3 sequence reads: CAISDLNRPYEQYF. CDR3 in DNA: TGTGCCATCAGTGACTTGAACAGGCCCTACGAGCAGTACTTC.

The table lists this clonotype with a few counts. The chain carries TRBV4-3 and TRBJ2-7, with D possibly matching TRBD1 (5 bases). This CDR3 is 15 amino acids long. Deletions cut 0 bases from V and 4 bases from J, with 13 bases between. Germline CDR1 reads LGHNA; CDR2 reads YSLEER. This chain's CDR3 is CASSQDVAGQYEQYF. The CDR3 DNA follows: TGCGCCAGCAGCCAAGATGTGGCAGGGCAATACGAGCAGTACTTC.

There are many counts of this clonotype. The chain couples TRBV12-5 to TRBJ2-3; TRBD2 matches 8 bases. This CDR3 comprises 15 residues. CDR1 and CDR2 from the germline V gene are LGHNT and FRNRAP. V shed 5 bases, J shed 0 bases, and the junction held 4 bases outside the gene matches. Here the CDR3 DNA reads TGTGCTAGTGGTATACTAGCGGATAGCACAGATACGCAGTATTTT. This translates into CASGILADSTDTQYF.

The rearrangement uses TRBV12-3 or TRBV12-4 and TRBJ2-7, with a possible D match to TRBD1 (6 bases). V was cut by 5 bases and J by 6 bases, with 14 bases left in between. The CDR3 is 13 residues long. In DNA, the CDR3 is TGTGCCAGCAGTCTCAGGGGTGACGGCGAGCAGTACTTC. This sequence encodes CASSLRGDGEQYF.

The J gene is TRBJ2-1, the V gene TRBV7-9; TRBD2 matches at 7 bases. V dropped 0 bases and J dropped 6; count of bases not matched to a gene: 5. In germline, CDR1 is SEHNR, CDR2 FQNEAQ (reference sequence). The CDR3 is 15 amino acids. The CDR3 bases are TGTGCCAGCAGCTTAGCTCTAGCGGAGAGCAATGAGCAGTTCTTC. Translating it yields CASSLALAESNEQFF.